The next 27 T cell receptor beta chains were all read from a single sample in a study of cytomegalovirus exposure and HLA in healthy donors (dated by TCRdb to about 2017). The library was produced with the immunoSEQ multiplex PCR assay. The multiplex PCR relied on a mix of 60 forward primers for TCR Vbeta segments and 13 reverse primers for TCR Jbeta segments. Sourced from immuneACCESS, this table was stored by TCRdb with only in-frame sequences that have V and J called. A share of the clones is absent; for the studies checked, an unresolved V gene accounts for under half, and the remainder has no known explanation. This sample comprises about 210,000 clones, 60% to 80% of them detected only once. Of the sample, 1.5% to 2% falls within the top ten clones. Sequencing was performed on PBMCs. Receptors were obtained from a male donor in good health and CMV-seronegative.

This chain joins TRBV28 and TRBJ2-4; D uncertain. The CDR3 is 13 amino acids. Per the germline V gene, CDR1 is MDHEN and CDR2 is SYDVKM. The germline V and J ends were trimmed by 2 bases and 8 bases, with 10 bases remaining between them. The CDR3 sequence is CASSLLGLHIQYF. For the CDR3, the DNA is TGTGCCAGCAGTTTACTTGGGCTTCACATTCAGTACTTC.

This clone was detected a few times. V and J are TRBV6-5 and TRBJ2-7, with D perhaps matching TRBD2 (6 bases). With 7 bases removed from V and 3 bases from J, the gap between germline ends came to 13 bases. CDR3 length: 13 residues. CDR1 is MNHEY, CDR2 SVGAGI, per germline. The CDR3 reads CASIPTGSYEQYF. Here the CDR3 DNA reads TGTGCCAGCATTCCCACCGGGAGCTACGAGCAGTACTTC.

V usage is TRBV2 and J usage is TRBJ2-7, with 7 bases matching TRBD1. Germline V gene data show CDR1 as SNHLY and CDR2 as FYNNEI. The CDR3 has 15 residues. Trimming at V came to 7 bases and at J to 3 bases, leaving 12 bases not matched to a gene. CDR3 nucleotides: TGTGCCAGCAAACCCCAACAGGGGACCTACTACGAGCAGTACTTC. Translating gives CASKPQQGTYYEQYF.

The CDR3 here is CASSQESTTGLTYEQYF. CDR3 bases: TGTGCCAGCAGCCAAGAGTCTACGACAGGGCTAACCTACGAGCAGTACTTC. The V and J genes are TRBV4-2 and TRBJ2-7; 7 bases fit TRBD1. This CDR3 contains 17 residues. CDR1 is LGHNA, CDR2 YNFKEQ, per germline. V lost 0 bases and J lost 2; bases outside the gene matches: 10.

The chain uses TRBV9 and TRBJ2-1, with a weak D call TRBD2 (6 bases). The CDR3 is made up of 14 amino acids. The germline V gene has CDR1 SGDLS and CDR2 YYNGEE. Between the trimmed V and J ends, which lost 4 bases and 8 bases, there was a span of 16 bases. The CDR3, as DNA: TGTGCCAGCAGCCCTAGACTAGTTACTCATGAGCAGTTCTTC. Translation: CASSPRLVTHEQFF.

The chain links TRBV9 to TRBJ1-6; 8 bases are shared with TRBD1. The ends lost 2 bases at V and 6 bases at J; junction bases unmatched: 7. This CDR3 is 16 amino acids long. Germline V lookup: CDR1 SGDLS, CDR2 YYNGEE. The CDR3 spells CASSVAGGISNSPLHF. CDR3 coding DNA: TGTGCCAGCAGCGTGGCAGGGGGCATTAGTAATTCACCCCTCCACTTT.

The rearrangement joins TRBV5-6 to TRBJ2-1, with 11 bases lining up with TRBD2. The CDR3 covers 18 residues. From germline, CDR1 is SGHDT and CDR2 YYEEEE. J lost 9 bases, V lost 6 bases, and 20 bases had no gene match. The chain's CDR3 is CASTPTKRTSGSMGEQFF. The CDR3 bases are TGTGCCAGCACCCCAACCAAACGAACTAGCGGGAGTATGGGTGAGCAGTTCTTC.

The chain has TRBV13 and TRBJ2-5, with D maybe TRBD1 (5 bases). TRBJ2-7 explains the end of the DNA better; the J call may be wrong. CDR3 size: 14 residues. Germline V lookup: CDR1 PRHDT, CDR2 FYEKMQ (reference sequence). CDR3 protein: CASTPQGSFYEQYF. The CDR3 region has the DNA TGTGCCAGCACCCCTCAGGGTAGCTTCTACGAGCAGTACTTC.

This sequence joins TRBV6-5 and TRBJ1-5; D is undetermined. V shed 4 bases and J shed 0 bases, with 7 bases lying between them. The CDR3 length is 14 residues. The germline CDR1 and CDR2 sequences are MNHEY and SVGAGI. Here the CDR3 reads CASSSEYSNQPQHF. The CDR3 nucleotides are TGTGCCAGCAGTTCTGAGTATAGCAATCAGCCCCAGCATTTT.

The CDR3: CASTTARTYGYTF. The CDR3, as DNA: TGTGCCAGCACAACGGCCAGGACATATGGCTACACCTTC. V usage is TRBV6-6 and J usage is TRBJ1-2; a weak D match, TRBD1 (5 bases). The germline V gene encodes CDR1 MNHNY and CDR2 SVGAGI (reference sequence). The CDR3 loop spans 13 amino acids. The V end was cut by 7 bases, the J end by 5 bases, with 14 bases between.

This clone was observed a single time. V usage is TRBV7-9 and J usage is TRBJ2-3, with D perhaps TRBD1 (5 bases). CDR1 and CDR2 (germline): SEHNR, FQNEAQ (reference sequence). The V gene lost 5 bases and the J gene lost 3 bases, with 9 bases spanning the gap. The CDR3 has 13 amino acids. The chain's CDR3 is CASSPRQTDTQYF. In DNA, the CDR3 is TGTGCCAGCAGCCCCCGACAGACAGATACGCAGTATTTT.

This sequence joins TRBV4-3 and TRBJ2-6; perhaps TRBD1 as D (7 bases). The CDR3 extends over 18 amino acids. Trimming took 5 bases from V and 7 from J, leaving 24 bases between them. Germline loops: CDR1 LGHNA, CDR2 YSLEER. The CDR3 coding sequence is TGCGCCAGCAGCTCAAATCAGGGGGGCGGGGAAGAAGCCAACGTCCTGACTTTC. Amino acids: CASSSNQGGGEEANVLTF.

The CDR3 is CASSYQGARTEAFF. In nucleotides, the CDR3 is TGTGCCAGTAGTTACCAGGGGGCCCGAACTGAAGCTTTCTTT. The V gene is TRBV19, the J gene TRBJ1-1, with 8 bases matching TRBD1. Germline loops: CDR1 LNHDA, CDR2 SQIVND (reference sequence). The CDR3 is 14 residues long. V trimming: 5 bases; J trimming: 5 bases; junction bases outside the gene matches: 7.

The rearrangement links TRBV5-4 to TRBJ2-7, with D possibly TRBD2 on 5 matching bases. The germline V gene has CDR1 SGHNT and CDR2 YYREEE (reference sequence). The CDR3 is 16 amino acids. The ends were cut back, 0 bases at V and 4 bases at J, with 17 bases in the middle. CDR3 coding DNA: TGTGCCAGCAGCTTGGGAGGTGGGGAGCTGTGGTACGAGCAGTACTTC. Translation: CASSLGGGELWYEQYF.

As to this clone: Other DNA variants within this sample encode the same CDR3. The genes are TRBV9 and TRBJ2-7; 9 positions match TRBD1. This CDR3 has 14 residues. With 2 bases clipped from V and 4 bases from J, the junction kept 4 bases outside the gene matches. Per germline, CDR1 SGDLS and CDR2 YYNGEE. CDR3 protein: CASSVGTGWYEQYF. CDR3 DNA sequence: TGTGCCAGCAGCGTCGGGACAGGGTGGTACGAGCAGTACTTC.

The chain has TRBV28 and TRBJ1-2; a possible D gene is TRBD1 (5 bases). V lost 6 bases and J 4 bases, leaving 24 bases between the germline ends. Per the germline V gene, CDR1 is MDHEN and CDR2 is SYDVKM. The CDR3 is 17 amino acids. CDR3 nucleotides: TGTGCCAGCAGGCTACTAGAGGAGGGGTCGGCGACCTATGGCTACACCTTC. This codes for CASRLLEEGSATYGYTF.

In nucleotides, the CDR3 is TGTGCCAGCAGTGCCCAGCCGGACAGGGTCAATGAGCAGTTCTTC. Its translation is CASSAQPDRVNEQFF. V and J are TRBV6-5 and TRBJ2-1; TRBD1 matches 8 bases. The V segment lost 5 bases and the J segment 6 bases; nucleotides outside the gene matches: 9. The CDR3 has 15 amino acids. Germline assignment: CDR1 MNHEY and CDR2 SVGAGI.

The chain recombines TRBV6-1 with TRBJ1-1; D is uncertain. From germline, CDR1 is MNHNS and CDR2 SASEGT. Trimming left V 7 bases short and J 1 base short, with 16 bases between. The CDR3 loop spans 15 amino acids. For the CDR3, the DNA is TGTGCCAGCAATCCCCCGGGTACTTCGAACACTGAAGCTTTCTTT. Amino acid sequence: CASNPPGTSNTEAFF.

This rearrangement joins TRBV6-5 to TRBJ2-7, with D maybe TRBD1 (6 bases). The ends were cut back, 5 bases at V and 2 bases at J, with 16 bases in the middle. Per germline, CDR1 MNHEY and CDR2 SVGAGI. There are 15 residues in the CDR3. The CDR3 loop is CASSPGTWAPYEQYF. In DNA form, the CDR3 reads TGTGCCAGCAGTCCCGGGACATGGGCCCCCTACGAGCAGTACTTC.

The genes are TRBV13 and TRBJ1-6; no definite D call. Germline CDR1 is PRHDT and CDR2 is FYEKMQ (reference sequence). Trimming took 3 bases from V and 0 from J, leaving 15 bases between them. The CDR3 spans 18 residues. DNA of the CDR3: TGTGCCAGCAGCTTGCCTCTGGGCGAGAGCTCCTATAATTCACCCCTCCACTTT. Amino acid sequence: CASSLPLGESSYNSPLHF.

The chain uses TRBV5-1 and TRBJ2-1, with 10 bases fitting TRBD2. The CDR3 is made up of 16 amino acids. J was trimmed by 4 bases and V by 1 base; bases with no gene match: 5. Germline CDR1 is SGHRS and CDR2 is YFSETQ. The CDR3 bases are TGCGCCAGCAGCTTGATTACTAGCGGGACATACAATGAGCAGTTCTTC. Translating it yields CASSLITSGTYNEQFF.

This sequence joins TRBV18 and TRBJ2-3, with D hard to call. Germline lookup yields CDR1 KGHSH and CDR2 LQKENI. The V and J ends lost 1 base and 0 bases respectively, with 8 bases between them. There are 15 residues in the CDR3. The DNA for the CDR3 is TGTGCCAGCTCACCACGGAGTTCTAGCACAGATACGCAGTATTTT. Encoded protein: CASSPRSSSTDTQYF.

The chain couples TRBV27 to TRBJ1-2; 8 bases are shared with TRBD1. Germline V CDR1 and CDR2: MNHEY, SMNVEV (reference sequence). After removal of 5 bases from V and 6 bases from J, the junction contained 2 bases not matched to a gene. The CDR3 length is 12 residues. CDR3 coding DNA: TGTGCCAGCAGTCGGACAGGGAATGGCTACACCTTC. It yields the protein CASSRTGNGYTF.

About this clone: At one of its ends the junction is not consistent with the germline gene, which may arise from a read error. The chain employs TRBV7-9 and TRBJ2-7, with D possibly TRBD1 on 5 matching bases. Germline V gene lookup returns CDR1 SEHNR and CDR2 FQNEAQ (reference sequence). The CDR3 sequence is 15 residues long. The CDR3 DNA reads as TGTTCCAGCAGCTCGATTTGGGGCAGCTCCTACGAGCAGTACTTC. It yields the protein CSSSSIWGSSYEQYF.

The chain combines TRBV30 with TRBJ2-5, with 10 bases matching TRBD2. The germline gives CDR1 GTSNPN, CDR2 SVGIG (reference sequence). V shed 0 bases, J shed 11 bases, and the junction held 9 bases outside the gene matches. The CDR3 is 14 residues long. The CDR3 nucleotides read TGTGCCTGGAGTGTAGCGGGAGGGCCGGGAGAGCAGTACTTC. Protein product: CAWSVAGGPGEQYF.

The chain couples TRBV27 to TRBJ1-3, with D tentatively TRBD1 (6 bases). Germline CDR1 MNHEY, CDR2 SMNVEV (reference sequence). Trimming stripped 6 bases from V and 4 bases from J, with 16 bases between. CDR3 length: 15 residues. CDR3 loop: CASRPTGSTGNTIYF. The CDR3 coding sequence is TGTGCCAGCAGACCTACAGGGTCCACGGGAAACACCATATATTTT.

CDR3 sequence reads: CASSVTSGTSYEQYF. Written as DNA, the CDR3 is TGTGCCAGCAGCGTGACTAGCGGGACCTCCTACGAGCAGTACTTC. The genes are TRBV11-2 and TRBJ2-7; TRBD2 aligns across 11 bases. Germline lookup yields CDR1 SGHAT and CDR2 FQNNGV. The length of the CDR3 is 15 residues. The J segment lost 0 bases and the V segment lost 5 bases, leaving 3 bases of the junction unmatched.